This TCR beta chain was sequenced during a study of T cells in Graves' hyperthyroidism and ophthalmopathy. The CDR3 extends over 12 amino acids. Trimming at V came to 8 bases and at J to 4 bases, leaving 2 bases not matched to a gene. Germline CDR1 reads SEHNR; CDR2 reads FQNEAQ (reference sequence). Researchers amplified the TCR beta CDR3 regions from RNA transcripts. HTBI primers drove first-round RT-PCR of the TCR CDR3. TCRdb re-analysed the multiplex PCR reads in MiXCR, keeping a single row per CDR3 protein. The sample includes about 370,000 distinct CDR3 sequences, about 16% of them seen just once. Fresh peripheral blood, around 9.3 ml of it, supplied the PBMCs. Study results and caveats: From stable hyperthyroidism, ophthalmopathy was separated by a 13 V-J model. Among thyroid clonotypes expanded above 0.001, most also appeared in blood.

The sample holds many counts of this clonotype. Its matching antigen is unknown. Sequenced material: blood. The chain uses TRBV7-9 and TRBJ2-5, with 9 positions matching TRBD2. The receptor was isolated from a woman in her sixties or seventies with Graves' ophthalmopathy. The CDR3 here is CASGTSRETQYF. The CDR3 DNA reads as TGTGCCAGCGGGACTAGCCGAGAGACCCAGTACTTC. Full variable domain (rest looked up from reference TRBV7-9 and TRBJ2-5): DTGVSQNPRHKITKRGQNVTFRCDPISEHNRLYWYRQTLGQGPEFLTYFQNEAQLEKSRLLSDRFSAERPKGSFSTLEIQRTEQGDSAMYLCASGTSRETQYFGPGTRLLVL.